Each of the 24 T cell receptor beta chains below was sequenced from the same sample in a study of control samples from healthy donors and cancer patients. Generated by immunoSEQ multiplex PCR, the TCRdb table keeps only in-frame clones and is missing some. The sample carries 150,000 to 200,000 clones, roughly 94% recorded once. Material for sequencing was blood. The origin of the receptors is a woman in her 40s in good health.

The rearrangement joins TRBV6-2 or TRBV6-3 to TRBJ2-5; TRBD1 agrees at 8 bases. Germline values: CDR1 MNHEY, CDR2 SVGEGT. The V gene end was trimmed by 2 bases and the J gene end by 3 bases; junction bases not matched to a gene: 8. The CDR3 consists of 16 residues. CDR3 sequence reads: CASSYPGQDGEETQYF. In nucleotides, the CDR3 is TGTGCCAGCAGTTACCCGGGACAGGATGGGGAAGAGACCCAGTACTTC.

The J gene is TRBJ1-5, the V gene TRBV28; no reliable D call. The CDR3 runs to 14 residues. The V and J ends lost 3 bases and 2 bases respectively, with 8 bases between them. CDR1 MDHEN and CDR2 SYDVKM come from the germline V gene. Here the CDR3 DNA reads TGTGCCAGCAGTTTCTTTACAGGCAATCAGCCCCAGCATTTT. It yields the protein CASSFFTGNQPQHF. Based on the CDR3 plus reference TRBV28 and TRBJ1-5, the full variable domain is DVKVTQSSRYLVKRTGEKVFLECVQDMDHENMFWYRQDPGLGLRLIYFSYDVKMKEKGDIPEGYSVSREKKERFSLILESASTNQTSMYLCASSFFTGNQPQHFGDGTRLSIL.

This chain uses TRBV5-6 with TRBJ1-2; no clear D. Trimming took 3 bases from V and 3 from J, leaving 6 bases between them. Germline CDR1 is SGHDT and CDR2 is YYEEEE. The CDR3 consists of 12 residues. Here the CDR3 DNA reads TGTGCCAGCAGCTCTACGGACTATGGCTACACCTTC. Protein sequence: CASSSTDYGYTF.

The chain combines TRBV5-1 with TRBJ1-6; possible D gene TRBD1, 6 bases. Deletions cut 0 bases from V and 10 bases from J, with 17 bases between. Germline V gene lookup returns CDR1 SGHRS and CDR2 YFSETQ. The CDR3 consists of 16 residues. The chain's CDR3 is CASSLAGQGMKSPLHF. The DNA for the CDR3 is TGCGCCAGCAGCTTGGCCGGTCAGGGGATGAAATCACCCCTCCACTTT. Full variable domain (remainder filled in from reference TRBV5-1 and TRBJ1-6): KAGVTQTPRYLIKTRGQQVTLSCSPISGHRSVSWYQQTPGQGLQFLFEYFSETQRNKGNFPGRFSGRQFSNSRSEMNVSTLELGDSALYLCASSLAGQGMKSPLHFGNGTRLTVT.

This clone was seen more than once but under ten times. The chain couples TRBV7-3 to TRBJ1-6; TRBD1 agrees at 7 bases. In germline, CDR1 is SGHTA, CDR2 FQGTGA. With V trimmed by 4 bases and J by 7 bases, 7 bases remained unmatched. This CDR3 has 15 residues. The CDR3 nucleotides read TGTGCCAGCAGCTCAGACCCCAGGGGGAATTCACCCCTCCACTTT. Its protein is CASSSDPRGNSPLHF.

For the CDR3, the DNA is TGTGCCAGCAGCAACCAGGGACTGACACGGGGCTACACCTTC. It codes for CASSNQGLTRGYTF. J is TRBJ1-2 and V is TRBV6-5, with D perhaps TRBD1 (5 bases). This CDR3 is 14 amino acids long. The V end lost 6 bases, the J end lost 8 bases, and 19 bases lay between the germline ends. Per germline, CDR1 MNHEY and CDR2 SVGAGI.

The chain combines TRBV7-8 with TRBJ1-2; possible D gene TRBD1, 5 bases. V was clipped by 6 bases and J by 3 bases, with 11 bases between them. Germline V gene lookup returns CDR1 SGHVS and CDR2 FQNEAQ. The CDR3 totals 13 residues. The CDR3 DNA reads TGTGCCAGCAGTCGGGGGTTTTACTATGGCTACACCTTC. It translates to CASSRGFYYGYTF. The variable domain in full, with the rest retrieved from reference TRBV7-8 and TRBJ1-2, is GAGVSQSPRYKVAKRGQDVALRCDPISGHVSLFWYQQALGQGPEFLTYFQNEAQLDKSGLPSDRFFAERPEGSVSTLKIQRTQQEDSAVYLCASSRGFYYGYTFGSGTRLTVV.

This chain connects TRBV7-3 to TRBJ2-2; TRBD1 matches 10 bases. The CDR3 covers 15 residues. Trimming removed 5 bases from V and 7 bases from J; junction bases left unmatched: 7. The germline CDR1 and CDR2 sequences are SGHTA and FQGTGA. The CDR3 nucleotides are TGTGCCAGCAGCCCGGGGACAGGGGCGGACGGGGAGCTGTTTTTT. Amino acid sequence: CASSPGTGADGELFF.

The rearrangement joins TRBV4-3 to TRBJ2-1; D is uncertain. This CDR3 is built from 16 residues. The germline gives CDR1 LGHNA, CDR2 YSLEER. V was shortened by 0 bases and J by 9 bases, with 18 bases between the two germline ends. The CDR3 region has the DNA TGCGCCAGCAGCCAAGACGTCGTGACTGTTTCTAGTGAGCAGTTCTTC. Its protein product is CASSQDVVTVSSEQFF.

The chain links TRBV5-8 to TRBJ1-1; 9 bases fit TRBD1. This CDR3 contains 15 residues. After removal of 0 bases from V and 6 bases from J, the junction contained 6 bases not matched to a gene. Germline CDR1 SGHTS, CDR2 YDEGEE. In nucleotides, the CDR3 is TGTGCCAGCAGCTTGGTAGGACAGGGGAGGTCTGAAGCTTTCTTT. Encoded protein: CASSLVGQGRSEAFF.

This sequence joins TRBV15 and TRBJ1-1; D uncertain. CDR3 length equals 14 residues. Germline V gives CDR1 LNHNV, CDR2 YYDKDF (reference sequence). V was clipped by 1 base and J by 0 bases, with 6 bases between them. CDR3 region: CATSRGAMNTEAFF. For the CDR3, the DNA is TGTGCCACCAGCAGAGGGGCCATGAACACTGAAGCTTTCTTT.

The rearrangement links TRBV19 to TRBJ1-1; D is uncertain. In germline, CDR1 is LNHDA, CDR2 SQIVND (reference sequence). This CDR3 has 13 amino acids. The V end was cut by 3 bases, the J end by 0 bases, with 5 bases between. The CDR3 DNA sequence: TGTGCCAGTAGTATCACAGTGAACACTGAAGCTTTCTTT. It yields the protein CASSITVNTEAFF.

The rearrangement uses TRBV4-3 and TRBJ2-4, with unresolved D. The V gene lost 1 base and the J gene lost 0 bases, with 16 bases spanning the gap. The germline V gene encodes CDR1 LGHNA and CDR2 YSLEER. This CDR3 has 18 residues. CDR3 loop: CASSQGVGDTLAKNIQYF. In nucleotides, the CDR3 is TGCGCCAGCAGCCAAGGGGTAGGAGATACCTTAGCCAAAAACATTCAGTACTTC.

The rearrangement joins TRBV3-1 (or the pseudogene TRBV3-2) to TRBJ2-5; D call uncertain. Per germline, CDR1 LGHDT and CDR2 YNNKEL (reference sequence). V was pared by 0 bases and J by 5 bases, with 4 bases between. This CDR3 has 12 residues. The CDR3: CASSQDWETQYF. The CDR3 nucleotides are TGTGCCAGCAGCCAAGATTGGGAGACCCAGTACTTC.

Turning to this clone: One end of the junction does not line up with germline, which may come from a read error. V gene TRBV11-2 combines with J gene TRBJ1-6; a weak D match, TRBD1 (6 bases). CDR3 length: 15 residues. Per the germline V gene, CDR1 is SGHAT and CDR2 is FQNNGV. CDR3 region: CASSNQGQNNSPLHF. The DNA of the CDR3 is TGTGCCAGCAGCAACCAAGGACAGAATAACTCACCCCTCCACTTT.

This clone was counted a few times. This chain joins TRBV3-1 (or the pseudogene TRBV3-2) and TRBJ1-4, with a possible D match to TRBD1 (6 bases). Trimming removed 4 bases from V and 13 bases from J, with 16 bases in between. CDR3 size: 13 residues. Per the germline V gene, CDR1 is LGHDT and CDR2 is YNNKEL (reference sequence). CDR3 nucleotide sequence: TGTGCCAGCAGCCGCCTGGACAGCTTAGGACTGTTTTTT. Amino acid sequence: CASSRLDSLGLFF.

The J gene is TRBJ1-3, the V gene TRBV19; a weak D match, TRBD1 (5 bases). Trimming took 7 bases from V and 5 from J, leaving 21 bases between them. The CDR3 has 16 residues. In germline, CDR1 is LNHDA, CDR2 SQIVND (reference sequence). Here the CDR3 reads CASKVDGAGVRNTIYF. In nucleotides, the CDR3 is TGTGCCAGTAAAGTCGATGGGGCCGGTGTACGAAACACCATATATTTT.

The chain is built from TRBV20-1 and TRBJ1-1; TRBD1 agrees at 10 bases. Germline loops: CDR1 DFQATT, CDR2 SNEGSKA (reference sequence). The CDR3 extends over 14 amino acids. Germline trimming cut 3 bases from V and 3 bases from J; bases unmatched to any gene: 4. CDR3 residues: CSASSGTGDTEAFF. The CDR3 nucleotides are TGCAGTGCTAGTTCCGGGACAGGGGACACTGAAGCTTTCTTT.

This chain links TRBV3-1 (or the pseudogene TRBV3-2) with TRBJ1-2, with 8 bases matching TRBD1. CDR3 size: 15 residues. CDR1 and CDR2 (germline): LGHDT, YNNKEL (reference sequence). V lost 1 base, J lost 0 bases, and 1 base stayed unmatched. CDR3 in amino acids: CASSQGTGPNYGYTF. In DNA, the CDR3 is TGTGCCAGCAGCCAAGGGACAGGGCCTAACTATGGCTACACCTTC.

Here the CDR3 DNA reads TGTGCCAGCAGTTACAAGGGTATCTTAGGCTACGAGCAGTACTTC. It specifies CASSYKGILGYEQYF. V gene TRBV6-5 combines with J gene TRBJ2-7; D is uncertain. The germline gives CDR1 MNHEY, CDR2 SVGAGI. V lost 2 bases and J lost 3, with 14 bases in between. The CDR3 contains 15 residues.

The V and J genes are TRBV18 and TRBJ2-7; D possibly corresponds to TRBD1 (5 bases). Trimming shortened V by 0 bases and J by 6 bases, and 18 bases separated the two germline ends. Looked up from germline, CDR1 is KGHSH and CDR2 is LQKENI. The CDR3 loop spans 16 amino acids. CDR3 sequence: CASSPPSQGLIGEQYF. Written as DNA, the CDR3 is TGTGCCAGCTCACCACCTTCTCAGGGCCTCATCGGCGAGCAGTACTTC. The full variable domain, rest sourced from reference TRBV18 and TRBJ2-7, is NAGVMQNPRHLVRRRGQEARLRCSPMKGHSHVYWYRQLPEEGLKFMVYLQKENIIDESGMPKERFSAEFPKEGPSILRIQQVVRGDSAAYFCASSPPSQGLIGEQYFGPGTRLTVT.

The J gene is TRBJ1-2, the V gene TRBV9, with TRBD1 matching 10 bases. V lost 0 bases, J lost 1 base, and 9 bases stayed unmatched. Germline CDR1 and CDR2: SGDLS and YYNGEE. The length of the CDR3 is 18 residues. CDR3: CASSVDGSDRGVNYGYTF. In DNA, the CDR3 is TGTGCCAGCAGCGTAGACGGGTCGGACAGGGGGGTTAACTATGGCTACACCTTC.

V usage is TRBV6-1 and J usage is TRBJ2-1, with D unresolved. Trimming took off 2 bases at V and 2 bases at J, with 16 bases between the two ends. Germline values: CDR1 MNHNS, CDR2 SASEGT. This CDR3 region has 17 residues. The CDR3 DNA sequence: TGTGCCAGCAGTGAATCTCTGTGGCACACAGCCTACAATGAGCAGTTCTTC. Translation gives CASSESLWHTAYNEQFF.

J is TRBJ1-6 and V is TRBV9; D remains ambiguous. The CDR3 consists of 14 residues. In germline, CDR1 is SGDLS, CDR2 YYNGEE. Trimming took off 0 bases at V and 11 bases at J, with 12 bases between the two ends. CDR3 sequence reads: CASSVEPQMPPLHF. CDR3 DNA sequence: TGTGCCAGCAGCGTAGAACCCCAAATGCCACCCCTCCACTTT. The complete variable domain, with remaining parts taken from reference TRBV9 and TRBJ1-6, reads DSGVTQTPKHLITATGQRVTLRCSPRSGDLSVYWYQQSLDQGLQFLIQYYNGEERAKGNILERFSAQQFPDLHSELNLSSLELGDSALYFCASSVEPQMPPLHFGNGTRLTVT.